These 10 T cell receptor beta chains came from one sample sequenced in a study of human T cells and chemical hapten exposure. Specified time point: patch test 2, 6 weeks after DPC sensitization. Treatment of the sample: therapeutic diphenylcyclopropenone sensitization with weekly scalp DPC. Using its own MiXCR run on the RACE reads, TCRdb lists one record per CDR3 protein. Of tens of thousands of distinct CDR3 sequences in the sample, 10% were seen once. The sample in question was whole blood, obtained in connection with sensitization to the hapten diphenylcyclopropenone (DPC). These receptors were taken from a woman in her 50s with alopecia areata. Some clones in this sample may be carry-over from other donors' samples.

This clonotype was seen a handful of times. The J gene is TRBJ2-5, the V gene TRBV25-1; D is unresolved. This CDR3 region has 13 residues. V lost 0 bases and J 2 bases, leaving 4 bases between the germline ends. Germline CDR1 is MGHDK and CDR2 is SYGVNS. The CDR3 DNA follows: TGTGCCAGCAGTGAATACGGGCAAGAGACCCAGTACTTC. Protein: CASSEYGQETQYF.

This clonotype was observed many times. This chain uses TRBV7-2 with TRBJ2-7; TRBD2 matches 8 bases. The germline V gene encodes CDR1 SGHTA and CDR2 FQGNSA. This CDR3 has 15 amino acids. V was pared by 5 bases and J by 2 bases, with 8 bases of the junction left unmatched. CDR3 nucleotides: TGTGCCAGCAGCACCAGCGGGAGTGAGGCCTACGAGCAGTACTTC. It encodes CASSTSGSEAYEQYF.

The genes are TRBV10-1 and TRBJ2-5; D is perhaps TRBD1 (6 bases). Germline V gives CDR1 WNHNN, CDR2 SYGVQD (reference sequence). V was cut by 4 bases and J by 0 bases, with 12 bases left in between. The CDR3 runs to 15 residues. The CDR3 reads CASSAGQSYQETQYF. The CDR3 region has the DNA TGCGCCAGCAGTGCCGGACAGAGCTACCAAGAGACCCAGTACTTC.

This clonotype turned up a few times. V usage is TRBV7-8 and J usage is TRBJ2-6; weak D call: TRBD1 (6 bases). The CDR3 has 19 residues. Per germline, CDR1 SGHVS and CDR2 FQNEAQ. V was cut by 0 bases and J by 1 base, with 16 bases left in between. Written as DNA, the CDR3 is TGTGCCAGCAGCTTAGCTCACTCTTGGGACACGTCTGGGGCCAACGTCCTGACTTTC. It encodes CASSLAHSWDTSGANVLTF.

This clonotype was seen at least ten times. The rearrangement joins TRBV29-1 to TRBJ2-7; 8 positions agree with TRBD2. The CDR3 spans 13 residues. Germline V gene lookup returns CDR1 SQVTM and CDR2 ANQGSEA. V dropped 2 bases and J dropped 6; count of bases not matched to a gene: 6. CDR3 nucleotides: TGCAGCGTTGAATTCGCGGGAGGTGGCGAGCAGTACTTC. Translating it yields CSVEFAGGGEQYF.

This clonotype was seen more than once but under ten times. The V call is TRBV29-1, the J call TRBJ2-7, with 7 nucleotides matching TRBD1. The CDR3 has 15 residues. V lost 2 bases to trimming and J lost 2 bases; unmatched junction nucleotides: 9. Looked up from germline, CDR1 is SQVTM and CDR2 is ANQGSEA. The CDR3 DNA is TGCAGCGTTGAAAACCCGGACAGGCCCCCCTACGAGCAGTACTTC. It yields the protein CSVENPDRPPYEQYF.

This clonotype was observed at least ten times. This chain connects TRBV7-2 to TRBJ2-7, with a possible D match to TRBD1 (6 bases). Germline V gives CDR1 SGHTA, CDR2 FQGNSA. The CDR3 sequence is 14 residues long. Between the trimmed V and J ends, which lost 9 bases and 0 bases, there was a span of 15 bases. CDR3: CASKGQLSSYEQYF. CDR3 bases: TGTGCCAGTAAGGGACAACTAAGCTCCTACGAGCAGTACTTC.

J is TRBJ2-3 and V is TRBV28, with D possibly matching TRBD1 (6 bases). This CDR3 contains 14 residues. CDR1 MDHEN and CDR2 SYDVKM come from the germline V gene. Between the trimmed V and J ends, which lost 3 bases and 3 bases, there was a span of 10 bases. The CDR3: CASSLSGQTDTQYF. As DNA, the CDR3 is TGTGCCAGCAGTTTGTCAGGACAGACAGATACGCAGTATTTT.

The rearrangement uses TRBV5-5 and TRBJ2-1; the match to TRBD2 covers 10 bases. Germline V gene sequence: CDR1 SGHKS, CDR2 YYEKEE (reference sequence). The CDR3 spans 15 residues. V lost 4 bases and J lost 9; bases outside the gene matches: 10. This chain's CDR3 is CASSVLAGLVGEQFF. CDR3 coding DNA: TGTGCCAGCAGCGTACTAGCGGGGCTGGTAGGTGAGCAGTTCTTC.

This clonotype was detected many times. This rearrangement joins TRBV20-1 to TRBJ2-7; 9 bases are shared with TRBD1. CDR3 length: 14 residues. The V gene's germline CDR1 is DFQATT and CDR2 SNEGSKA (reference sequence). The trim removed 3 bases at V and 3 bases at J, leaving 6 bases unmatched. CDR3 in amino acids: CSASAGTGRYEQYF. The CDR3 DNA is TGCAGTGCTAGCGCCGGGACAGGGCGCTACGAGCAGTACTTC.